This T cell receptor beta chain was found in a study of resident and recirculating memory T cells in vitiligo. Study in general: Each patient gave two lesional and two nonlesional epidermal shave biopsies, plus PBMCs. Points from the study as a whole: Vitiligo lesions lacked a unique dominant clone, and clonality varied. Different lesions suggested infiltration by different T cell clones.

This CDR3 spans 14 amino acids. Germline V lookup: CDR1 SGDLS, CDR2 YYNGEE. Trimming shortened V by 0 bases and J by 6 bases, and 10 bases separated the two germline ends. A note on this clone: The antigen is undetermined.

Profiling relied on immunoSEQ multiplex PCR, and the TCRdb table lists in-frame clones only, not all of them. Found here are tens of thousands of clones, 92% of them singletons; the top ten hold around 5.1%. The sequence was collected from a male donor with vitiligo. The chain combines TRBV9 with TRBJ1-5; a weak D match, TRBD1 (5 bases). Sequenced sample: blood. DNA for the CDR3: TGTGCCAGCAGCGTAGGCCCAGGGCGTCAGCCCCAGCATTTT. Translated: CASSVGPGRQPQHF.